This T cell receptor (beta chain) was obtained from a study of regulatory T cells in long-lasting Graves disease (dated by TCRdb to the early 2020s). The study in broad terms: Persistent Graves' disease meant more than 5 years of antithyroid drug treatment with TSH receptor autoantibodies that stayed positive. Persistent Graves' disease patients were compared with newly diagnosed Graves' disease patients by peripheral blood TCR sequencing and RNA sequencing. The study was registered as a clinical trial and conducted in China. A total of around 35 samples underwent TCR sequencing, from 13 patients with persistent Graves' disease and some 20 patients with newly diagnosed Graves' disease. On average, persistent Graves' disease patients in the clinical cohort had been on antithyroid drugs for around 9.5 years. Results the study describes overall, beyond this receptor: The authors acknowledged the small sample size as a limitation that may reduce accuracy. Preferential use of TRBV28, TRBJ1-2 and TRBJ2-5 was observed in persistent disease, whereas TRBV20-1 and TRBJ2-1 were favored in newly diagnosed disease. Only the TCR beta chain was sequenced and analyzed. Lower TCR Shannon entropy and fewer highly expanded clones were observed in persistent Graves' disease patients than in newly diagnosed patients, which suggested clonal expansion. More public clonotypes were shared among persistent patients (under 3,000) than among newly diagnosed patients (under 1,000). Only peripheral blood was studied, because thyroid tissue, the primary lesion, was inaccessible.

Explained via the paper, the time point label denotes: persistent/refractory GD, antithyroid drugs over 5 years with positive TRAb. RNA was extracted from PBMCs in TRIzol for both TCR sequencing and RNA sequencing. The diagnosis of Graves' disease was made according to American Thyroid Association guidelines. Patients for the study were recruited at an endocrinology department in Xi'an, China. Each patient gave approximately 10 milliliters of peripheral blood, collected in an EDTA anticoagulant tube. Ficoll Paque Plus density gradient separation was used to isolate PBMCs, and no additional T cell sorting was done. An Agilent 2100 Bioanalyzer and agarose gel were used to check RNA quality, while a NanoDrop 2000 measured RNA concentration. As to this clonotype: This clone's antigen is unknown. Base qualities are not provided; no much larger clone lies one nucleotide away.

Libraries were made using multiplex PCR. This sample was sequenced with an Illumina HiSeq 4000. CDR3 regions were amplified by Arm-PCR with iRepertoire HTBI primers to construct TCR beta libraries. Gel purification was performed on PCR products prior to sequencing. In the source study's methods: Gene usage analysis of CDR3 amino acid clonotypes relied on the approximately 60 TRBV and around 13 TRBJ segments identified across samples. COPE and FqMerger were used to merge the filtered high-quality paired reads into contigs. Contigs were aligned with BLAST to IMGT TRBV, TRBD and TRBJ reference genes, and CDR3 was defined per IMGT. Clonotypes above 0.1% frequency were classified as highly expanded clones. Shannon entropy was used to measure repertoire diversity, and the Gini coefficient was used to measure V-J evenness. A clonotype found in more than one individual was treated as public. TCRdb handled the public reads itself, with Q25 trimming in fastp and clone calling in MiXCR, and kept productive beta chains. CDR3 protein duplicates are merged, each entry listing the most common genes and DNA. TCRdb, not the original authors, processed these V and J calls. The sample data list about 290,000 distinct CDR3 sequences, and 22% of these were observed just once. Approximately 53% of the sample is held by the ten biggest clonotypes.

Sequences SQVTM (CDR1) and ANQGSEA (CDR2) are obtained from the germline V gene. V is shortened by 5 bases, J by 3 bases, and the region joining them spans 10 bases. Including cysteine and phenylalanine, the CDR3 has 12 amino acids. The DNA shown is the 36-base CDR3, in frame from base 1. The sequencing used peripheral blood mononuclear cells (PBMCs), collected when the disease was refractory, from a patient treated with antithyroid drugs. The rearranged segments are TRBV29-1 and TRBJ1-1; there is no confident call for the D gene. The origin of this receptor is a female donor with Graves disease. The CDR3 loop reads CSVSASHTEAFF. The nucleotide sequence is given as TGCAGCGTTTCAGCCAGCCACACTGAAGCTTTCTTT.